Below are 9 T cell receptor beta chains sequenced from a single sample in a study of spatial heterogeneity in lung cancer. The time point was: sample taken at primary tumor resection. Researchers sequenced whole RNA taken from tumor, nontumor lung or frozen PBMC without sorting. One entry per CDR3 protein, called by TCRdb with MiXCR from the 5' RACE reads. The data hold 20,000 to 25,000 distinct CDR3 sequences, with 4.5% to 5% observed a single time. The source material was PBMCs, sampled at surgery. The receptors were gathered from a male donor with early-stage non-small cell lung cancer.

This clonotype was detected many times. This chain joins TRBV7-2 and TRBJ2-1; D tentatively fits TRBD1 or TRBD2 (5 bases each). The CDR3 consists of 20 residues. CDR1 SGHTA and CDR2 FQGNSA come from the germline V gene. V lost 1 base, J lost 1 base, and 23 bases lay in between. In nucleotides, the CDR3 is TGTGCCAGCAGCTTAGATAGCGTGAAAGCAGGGATGAGGTCCTACAATGAGCAGTTCTTC. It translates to CASSLDSVKAGMRSYNEQFF.

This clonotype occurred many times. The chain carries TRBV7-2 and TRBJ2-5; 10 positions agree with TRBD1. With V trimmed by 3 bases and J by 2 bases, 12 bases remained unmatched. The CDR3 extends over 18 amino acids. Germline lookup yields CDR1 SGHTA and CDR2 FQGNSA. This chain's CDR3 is CASSLAYVGTGVQETQYF. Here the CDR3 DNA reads TGTGCCAGCAGCTTGGCCTACGTAGGGACAGGGGTTCAAGAGACCCAGTACTTC.

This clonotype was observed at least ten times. In nucleotides, the CDR3 is TGCAGTGCTAGACAGACAACTAATGAAAAACTGTTTTTT. This encodes CSARQTTNEKLFF. This chain connects TRBV20-1 to TRBJ1-4, with unresolved D. The CDR3 consists of 13 residues. V was cut by 2 bases and J by 0 bases, with 4 bases left in between. Germline V gene sequence: CDR1 DFQATT, CDR2 SNEGSKA (reference sequence).

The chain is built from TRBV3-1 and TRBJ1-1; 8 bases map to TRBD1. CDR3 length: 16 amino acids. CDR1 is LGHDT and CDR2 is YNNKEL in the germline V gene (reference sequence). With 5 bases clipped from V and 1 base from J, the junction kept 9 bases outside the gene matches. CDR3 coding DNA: TGTGCCAGCAGCAAGGGCAGGGGGCAGAGGAACACTGAAGCTTTCTTT. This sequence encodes CASSKGRGQRNTEAFF. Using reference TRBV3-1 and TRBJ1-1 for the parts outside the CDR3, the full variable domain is DTAVSQTPKYLVTQMGNDKSIKCEQNLGHDTMYWYKQDSKKFLKIMFSYNNKELIINETVPNRFSPKSPDKAHLNLHINSLELGDSAVYFCASSKGRGQRNTEAFFGQGTRLTVV.

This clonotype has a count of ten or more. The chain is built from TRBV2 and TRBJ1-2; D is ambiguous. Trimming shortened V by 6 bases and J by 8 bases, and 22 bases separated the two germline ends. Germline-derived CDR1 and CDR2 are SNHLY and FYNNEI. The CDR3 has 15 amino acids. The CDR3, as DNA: TGTGCCAGCAGGAGGGATGGGGTGGTTATTATAGGCTACACCTTC. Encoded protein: CASRRDGVVIIGYTF.

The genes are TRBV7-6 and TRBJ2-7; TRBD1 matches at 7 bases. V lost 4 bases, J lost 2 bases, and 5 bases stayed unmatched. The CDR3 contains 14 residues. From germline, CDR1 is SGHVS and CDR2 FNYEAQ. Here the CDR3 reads CASSSNRGPYEQYF. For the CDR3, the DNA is TGTGCCAGCAGCTCAAACAGGGGACCCTACGAGCAGTACTTC.

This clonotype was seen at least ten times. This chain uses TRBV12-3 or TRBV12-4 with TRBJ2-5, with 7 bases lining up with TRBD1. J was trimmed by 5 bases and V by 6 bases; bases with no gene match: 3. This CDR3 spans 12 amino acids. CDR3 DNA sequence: TGTGCCAGCAGCCAGGACAGGGAGACCCAGTACTTC. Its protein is CASSQDRETQYF.

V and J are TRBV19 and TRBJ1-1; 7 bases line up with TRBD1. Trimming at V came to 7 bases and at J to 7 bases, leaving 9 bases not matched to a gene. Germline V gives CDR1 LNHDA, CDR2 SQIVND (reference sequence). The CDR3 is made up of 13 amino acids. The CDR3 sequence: CASMRRGEGEAFF. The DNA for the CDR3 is TGTGCCAGTATGCGCAGGGGGGAAGGTGAAGCTTTCTTT.

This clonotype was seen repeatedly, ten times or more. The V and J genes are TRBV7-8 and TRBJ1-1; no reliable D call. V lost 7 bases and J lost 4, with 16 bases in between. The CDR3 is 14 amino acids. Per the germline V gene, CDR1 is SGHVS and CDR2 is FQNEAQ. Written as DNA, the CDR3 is TGTGCCAGCACGCCCACCGAAACGCGCACTGAAGCTTTCTTT. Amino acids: CASTPTETRTEAFF. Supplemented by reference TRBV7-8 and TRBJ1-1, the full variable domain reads GAGVSQSPRYKVAKRGQDVALRCDPISGHVSLFWYQQALGQGPEFLTYFQNEAQLDKSGLPSDRFFAERPEGSVSTLKIQRTQQEDSAVYLCASTPTETRTEAFFGQGTRLTVV.